This entry concerns a single T cell receptor beta chain. Libraries were prepared by immunoSEQ multiplex PCR; TCRdb keeps only in-frame clonotypes and omits some of them. The repertoire holds roughly 58,000 clones, around 90% seen once, with over 0.6% in the top ten. Per germline, CDR1 LGHNA and CDR2 YNFKEQ. The V end was cut by 0 bases, the J end by 0 bases, with 8 bases between. The CDR3 totals 16 residues. The sample is drawn from a study of OX40 agonist ivuxolimab in advanced cancers. The input for sequencing was CD4+ or CD8+ T cells sorted from blood, taken in a trial of the OX40 agonist ivuxolimab. This clonotype was obtained from an adult with an advanced solid tumor such as melanoma, head and neck, liver or kidney cancer. The chain joins TRBV4-2 to TRBJ2-2; unclear D gene. CDR3 nucleotides: TGTGCCAGCAGCCAAGAAGGGCTAGCGAACACCGGGGAGCTGTTTTTT. This translates into CASSQEGLANTGELFF.